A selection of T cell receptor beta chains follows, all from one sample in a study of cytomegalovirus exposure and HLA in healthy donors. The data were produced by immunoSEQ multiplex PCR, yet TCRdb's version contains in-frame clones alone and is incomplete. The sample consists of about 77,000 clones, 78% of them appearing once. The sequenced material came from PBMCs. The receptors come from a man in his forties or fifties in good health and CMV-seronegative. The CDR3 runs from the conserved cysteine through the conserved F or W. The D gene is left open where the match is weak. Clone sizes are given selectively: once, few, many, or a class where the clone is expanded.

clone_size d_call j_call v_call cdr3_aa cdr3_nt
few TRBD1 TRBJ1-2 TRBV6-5 CASSRDSPNYGYTF TGTGCCAGCAGCAGGGACAGCCCTAACTATGGCTACACCTTC
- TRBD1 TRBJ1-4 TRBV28 CASSSRGKTNEKLFF TGTGCCAGCAGTTCCAGGGGGAAAACTAATGAAAAACTGTTTTTT
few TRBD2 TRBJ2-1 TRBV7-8 CASSRGLERYNEQFF TGTGCCAGCAGCCGAGGACTAGAAAGGTACAATGAGCAGTTCTTC
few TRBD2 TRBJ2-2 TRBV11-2 CASSYSGTSGFSGELFF TGTGCCAGCAGCTACTCCGGGACTAGCGGGTTTTCCGGGGAGCTGTTTTTT
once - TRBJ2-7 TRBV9 CASSDSRDSRSYEQYF TGTGCCAGCAGCGATAGCCGGGACTCGAGATCCTACGAGCAGTACTTC
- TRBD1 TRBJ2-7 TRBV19 CASSPDRGYYEQYF TGTGCCAGTAGTCCTGACAGGGGGTACTACGAGCAGTACTTC
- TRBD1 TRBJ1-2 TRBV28 CASRDRANYGYTF TGTGCCAGCAGGGACAGGGCTAACTATGGCTACACCTTC
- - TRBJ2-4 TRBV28 CASSISGYIQYF TGTGCCAGCAGTATTAGCGGCTACATTCAGTACTTC
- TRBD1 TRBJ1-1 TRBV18 CASSLDRATEAFF TGTGCCAGCTCACTCGACAGGGCCACTGAAGCTTTCTTT
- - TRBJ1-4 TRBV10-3 CAISPQGTHEKLFF TGTGCCATCAGCCCACAGGGTACACATGAAAAACTGTTTTTT
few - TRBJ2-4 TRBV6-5 CASMDWGENIQYF TGTGCCAGCATGGATTGGGGCGAAAACATTCAGTACTTC
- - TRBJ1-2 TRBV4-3 CASSQDSGRGTSHYGYTF TGCGCCAGCAGCCAAGATTCGGGCCGAGGGACTAGTCACTATGGCTACACCTTC
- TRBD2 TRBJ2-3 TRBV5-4 CASSLSGGDTQYF TGTGCCAGCAGCCTATCGGGGGGGGATACGCAGTATTTT
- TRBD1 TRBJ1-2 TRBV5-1 CASSLGGQANFYGYTF TGCGCCAGCAGCTTGGGGGGACAGGCAAACTTCTATGGCTACACCTTC
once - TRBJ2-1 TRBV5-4 CASSLWRGSYNEQFF TGTGCCAGCAGCTTGTGGCGGGGATCCTACAATGAGCAGTTCTTC
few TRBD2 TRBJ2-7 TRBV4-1 CASSASASGSYEQYF TGCGCCAGCAGCGCGTCGGCTAGCGGGAGTTACGAGCAGTACTTC
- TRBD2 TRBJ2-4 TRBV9 CASSVASGSSHIQYF TGTGCCAGCAGCGTAGCCAGCGGGAGTAGTCACATTCAGTACTTC
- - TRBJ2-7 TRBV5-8 CASKRQASSYEQYF TGTGCCAGCAAGCGACAGGCTTCTTCCTACGAGCAGTACTTC
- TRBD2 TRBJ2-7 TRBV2 CASSTRVGGSGYEQYF TGTGCCAGCAGCACGAGAGTTGGCGGGAGTGGGTACGAGCAGTACTTC
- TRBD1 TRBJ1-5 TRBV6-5 CASSRTGDSNQPQHF TGTGCCAGCAGTAGGACAGGGGATAGCAATCAGCCCCAGCATTTT
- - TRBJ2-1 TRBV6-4 CASSEGGAYNEQFF TGTGCCAGCAGTGAAGGGGGTGCCTACAATGAGCAGTTCTTC
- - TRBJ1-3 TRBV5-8 CASVRGGNPGNTIYF TGTGCCAGCGTCCGGGGAGGGAATCCTGGAAACACCATATATTTT
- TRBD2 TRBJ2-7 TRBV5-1 CASGPGLAGAYEQYF TGCGCCAGCGGCCCAGGACTAGCGGGAGCCTACGAGCAGTACTTC
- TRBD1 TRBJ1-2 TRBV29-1 CSVALTGLYGYTF TGCAGCGTTGCCCTGACAGGGCTTTATGGCTACACCTTC
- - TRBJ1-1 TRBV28 CASSGWSNTEAFF TGTGCCAGCAGTGGGTGGAGTAACACTGAAGCTTTCTTT
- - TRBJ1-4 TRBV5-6 CASSTGALTTNEKLFF TGTGCCAGCAGCACTGGGGCCCTTACAACTAATGAAAAACTGTTTTTT
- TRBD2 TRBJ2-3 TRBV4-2 CASSPPPTSGRADTQYF TGTGCCAGCAGCCCCCCACCGACTAGCGGGAGGGCGGATACGCAGTATTTT
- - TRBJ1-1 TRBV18 CASSPEQTTEAFF TGTGCCAGCTCACCAGAACAGACCACTGAAGCTTTCTTT
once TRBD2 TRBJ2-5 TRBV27 CASSVSGRARETQYF TGTGCCAGCAGCGTTAGCGGGAGGGCCCGGGAGACCCAGTACTTC
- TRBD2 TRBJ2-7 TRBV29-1 CSVDMAGGPVQYF TGCAGCGTTGATATGGCGGGAGGGCCTGTGCAGTACTTC
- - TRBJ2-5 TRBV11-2 CASSFDKLGTQYF TGTGCCAGCAGCTTTGACAAACTGGGGACCCAGTACTTC
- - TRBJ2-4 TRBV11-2 CASSLAGMSNIQYF TGTGCCAGCAGCTTAGCGGGTATGTCGAACATTCAGTACTTC
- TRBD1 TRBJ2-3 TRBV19 CATSRQGRDTQYF TGTGCCACCTCGAGACAGGGCCGAGATACGCAGTATTTT
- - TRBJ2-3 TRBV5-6 CASSLTGTLGADTQYF TGTGCCAGCAGCTTGACCGGGACTCTTGGGGCAGATACGCAGTATTTT
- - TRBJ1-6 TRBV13 CASSLSPGDGALHF TGTGCCAGCAGCTTATCGCCAGGGGACGGTGCCCTCCACTTT
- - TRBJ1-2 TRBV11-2 CASSAIQGSNYGYTF TGTGCCAGCAGCGCTATTCAGGGTTCTAACTATGGCTACACCTTC
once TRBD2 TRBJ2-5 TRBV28 CASRRTSGRGRETQYF TGTGCCAGCAGGAGGACTAGCGGGAGAGGGAGAGAGACCCAGTACTTC
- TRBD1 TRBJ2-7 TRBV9 CASSVGTGPYEQYF TGTGCCAGCAGCGTTGGGACAGGGCCCTACGAGCAGTACTTC
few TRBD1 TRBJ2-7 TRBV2 CASIASGQHSYEQYF TGTGCCAGCATTGCCTCGGGACAGCACTCCTACGAGCAGTACTTC
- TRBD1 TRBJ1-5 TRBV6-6 CASSYSNRGDDQPQHF TGTGCCAGCAGTTACTCGAACAGGGGGGACGATCAGCCCCAGCATTTT
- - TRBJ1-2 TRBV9 CASRGANNYGYTF TGTGCCAGCCGCGGGGCCAATAACTATGGCTACACCTTC
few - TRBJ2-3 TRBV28 CASPGSGRGTDTQYF TGTGCCAGCCCGGGTAGCGGTAGGGGCACAGATACGCAGTATTTT
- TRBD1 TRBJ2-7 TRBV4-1 CASKPGQGAGEQYF TGCGCCAGCAAGCCGGGACAGGGGGCGGGTGAGCAGTACTTC
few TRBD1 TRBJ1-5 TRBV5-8 CASSRGQGAGQPQHF TGTGCCAGCAGCCGCGGACAGGGGGCGGGTCAGCCCCAGCATTTT
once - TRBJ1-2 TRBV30 CAWSVRTGSEDGYTF TGTGCCTGGAGTGTACGCACAGGGTCGGAAGATGGCTACACCTTC
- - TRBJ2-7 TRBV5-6 CASSSGVGGGQYF TGTGCCAGCAGCTCTGGCGTAGGAGGAGGGCAGTACTTC
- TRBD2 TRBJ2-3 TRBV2 CASRGLAGGTSTDTQYF TGTGCCAGCAGGGGACTAGCGGGAGGCACTAGCACAGATACGCAGTATTTT
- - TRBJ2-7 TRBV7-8 CASSPLSLSYEQYF TGTGCCAGCAGCCCCTTGTCCCTCTCCTACGAGCAGTACTTC
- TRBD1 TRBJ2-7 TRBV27 CASRPGTGQGYEQYF TGTGCCAGCAGACCCGGAACGGGACAGGGTTACGAGCAGTACTTC
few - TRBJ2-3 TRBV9 CASSVRQGGGTDTQYF TGTGCCAGCAGCGTGCGACAGGGAGGAGGCACAGATACGCAGTATTTT
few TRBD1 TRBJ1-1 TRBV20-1 CSAGTGATAFF TGCAGTGCTGGGACAGGGGCGACGGCTTTCTTT